This T cell receptor (beta chain) was identified during a study of Ad26.COV2.S vaccination and SARS-CoV-2 variants. Turning to the study itself: The study gave Ad26.COV2.S intramuscularly, once or twice 56 days apart.

Per the germline V gene, CDR1 is SGHNT and CDR2 is YYREEE (reference sequence). Trimming cost V 3 bases and J 5 bases, with 26 bases left between them. There are 19 residues in the CDR3. This table comes from immunoSEQ multiplex PCR, and its TCRdb copy is limited to in-frame clones, with some not included. The sample shows hundreds of thousands of clones, roughly 90% of them seen only once. Treatment described: 15 to 20 received Ad26.COV2.S at low or high dose, single or two shots; five or six received placebo; per-sample allocation not given. Vaccine and placebo recipients were sampled on day 63 after the first injection.

V gene TRBV5-4 combines with J gene TRBJ2-2; perhaps D is TRBD1 or TRBD2 (5 bases each). Sequencing was performed on peripheral blood, taken in a trial of Ad26.COV2.S vaccine versus placebo. This clonotype was obtained from a person between 18 and 65 years old who received the Ad26.COV2.S COVID-19 vaccine or a placebo. CDR3 amino acids: CASSSPLRDPRYKTGELFF. CDR3 sequence (DNA): TGTGCCAGCAGCTCGCCGCTCCGGGACCCCCGCTATAAGACCGGGGAGCTGTTTTTT.